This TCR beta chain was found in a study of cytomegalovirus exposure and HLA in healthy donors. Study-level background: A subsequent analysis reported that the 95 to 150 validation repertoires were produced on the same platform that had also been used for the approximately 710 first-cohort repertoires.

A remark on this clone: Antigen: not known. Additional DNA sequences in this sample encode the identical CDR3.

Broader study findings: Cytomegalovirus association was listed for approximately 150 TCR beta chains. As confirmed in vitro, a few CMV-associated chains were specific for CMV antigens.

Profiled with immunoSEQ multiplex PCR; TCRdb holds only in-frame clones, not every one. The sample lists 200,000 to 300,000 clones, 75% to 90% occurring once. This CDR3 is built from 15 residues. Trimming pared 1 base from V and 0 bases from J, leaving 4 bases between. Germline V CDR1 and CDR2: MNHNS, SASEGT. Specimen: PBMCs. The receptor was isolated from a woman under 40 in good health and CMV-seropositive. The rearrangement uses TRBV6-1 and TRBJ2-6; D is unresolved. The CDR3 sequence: CASSEGSSGANVLTF. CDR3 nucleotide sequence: TGTGCCAGCAGTGAAGGCAGCTCTGGGGCCAACGTCCTGACTTTC.